These T cell receptor beta chains were read from a single sample in a study of T cells after yellow fever vaccination. TCRdb re-called the 5' RACE reads with MiXCR, one entry per CDR3 protein. The table lists 300,000 to 400,000 distinct CDR3 sequences, about 11% of them singletons, with around 3.2% in the top ten. The source material was CD4+ T cells sorted from PBMCs, sampled 45 days after the yellow fever booster vaccination. All receptors come from a man aged 18 to 30 who received the YFV17D yellow fever vaccine. The CDR3 runs from the conserved cysteine through the conserved F or W. Fields, in order: clone size, D gene, V gene, CDR3 length, J gene, CDR3 protein, CDR3 DNA. A D gene is named only where the DNA matches it firmly. A row's size may be missing; if present it is once, few, many or a size class.

few	TRBD1	TRBV5-4	14	TRBJ1-1	CASSTGGMNTEAFF	TGTGCCAGCAGCACAGGGGGCATGAACACTGAAGCTTTCTTT
NA	NA	TRBV20-1	10	TRBJ2-5	CSAEKETQYF	TGCAGTGCTGAAAAAGAGACCCAGTACTTC
few	NA	TRBV27	14	TRBJ1-6	CASMPRTAGSPLHF	TGTGCCAGCATGCCACGGACAGCAGGGTCACCCCTCCACTTT
many	NA	TRBV2	16	TRBJ2-7	CASSGTGTPSSYEQYF	TGTGCCAGCAGTGGCACCGGGACTCCAAGCTCCTACGAGCAGTACTTC
few	NA	TRBV19	14	TRBJ2-2	CASSIIGGTGELFF	TGTGCCAGTAGTATAATCGGGGGAACCGGGGAGCTGTTTTTT
few	TRBD1	TRBV7-6	14	TRBJ1-2	CASSNRGLSGGYTF	TGTGCCAGCAGTAACAGGGGACTCTCTGGTGGCTACACCTTC
NA	TRBD1	TRBV20-1	14	TRBJ1-6	CSASSGTAIGKLHF	TGCAGTGCCTCGTCGGGGACAGCGATTGGGAAACTCCACTTT
few	NA	TRBV19	11	TRBJ1-1	CASSMRTEAFF	TGTGCCAGTAGTATGAGGACTGAAGCTTTCTTT
few	NA	TRBV9	14	TRBJ2-3	CASSVGTITDTQYF	TGTGCCAGCAGCGTAGGTACGATCACAGATACGCAGTATTTT
many	NA	TRBV7-9	15	TRBJ2-2	CASSFWGLNTGELFF	TGTGCCAGCAGCTTTTGGGGACTTAACACCGGGGAGCTGTTTTTT
NA	NA	TRBV27	13	TRBJ2-3	CASSFTWRDTQYF	TGTGCCAGCAGTTTTACGTGGCGAGATACGCAGTATTTT
NA	TRBD2	TRBV6-5	19	TRBJ2-3	CASSYSGLAGGWSTDTQYF	TGTGCCAGCAGTTACTCTGGACTAGCGGGGGGCTGGAGCACAGATACGCAGTATTTT
few	NA	TRBV5-5	13	TRBJ2-3	CASSSSGTDTQYF	TGTGCCAGCAGCTCCTCAGGTACAGATACGCAGTATTTT
many	TRBD1	TRBV7-3	15	TRBJ1-6	CASSQRQGIGSPLHF	TGTGCCAGCAGCCAGCGACAGGGGATTGGTTCACCCCTCCACTTT
many	NA	TRBV12-3/TRBV12-4	12	TRBJ2-5	CASRLGGETQYF	TGTGCCAGCAGGCTAGGCGGGGAGACCCAGTACTTC
NA	NA	TRBV4-3	13	TRBJ1-2	CASSQGIAYGYTF	TGCGCCAGCAGCCAAGGAATCGCCTATGGCTACACCTTC
many	NA	TRBV5-5	13	TRBJ2-3	CASSPIAGDTQYF	TGTGCCAGCAGCCCGATTGCTGGAGATACGCAGTATTTT
NA	NA	TRBV7-2	15	TRBJ2-1	CASSLGQGVGNEQFF	TGTGCCAGCAGCTTAGGGCAGGGTGTGGGGAATGAGCAGTTCTTC
NA	NA	TRBV20-1	15	TRBJ2-2	CSARDSRIGTGELFF	TGCAGTGCTAGAGATAGCCGTATCGGCACCGGGGAGCTGTTTTTT
NA	NA	TRBV30	12	TRBJ2-2	CAWEIRGGELFF	TGTGCCTGGGAAATACGTGGGGGGGAGCTGTTTTTT
many	TRBD2	TRBV7-2	13	TRBJ2-1	CASRPQIGGEQFF	TGTGCCAGCAGACCCCAAATCGGGGGGGAGCAGTTCTTC
NA	TRBD2	TRBV29-1	14	TRBJ2-1	CSVVLRLAGGEQFF	TGCAGCGTTGTATTAAGACTAGCGGGGGGGGAGCAGTTCTTC
many	TRBD2	TRBV5-5	16	TRBJ2-2	CASSKLAGANTGELFF	TGTGCCAGCAGCAAACTAGCGGGCGCGAACACCGGGGAGCTGTTTTTT